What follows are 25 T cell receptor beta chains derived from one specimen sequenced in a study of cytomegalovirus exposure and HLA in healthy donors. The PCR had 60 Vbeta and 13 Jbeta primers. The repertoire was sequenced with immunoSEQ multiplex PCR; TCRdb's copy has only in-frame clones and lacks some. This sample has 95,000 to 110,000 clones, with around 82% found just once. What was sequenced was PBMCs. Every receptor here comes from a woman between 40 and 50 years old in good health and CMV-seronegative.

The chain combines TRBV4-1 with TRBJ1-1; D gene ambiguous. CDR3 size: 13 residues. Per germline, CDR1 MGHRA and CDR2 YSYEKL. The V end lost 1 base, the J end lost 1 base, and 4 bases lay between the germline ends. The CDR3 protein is CASSQAQNTEAFF. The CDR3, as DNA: TGCGCCAGCAGCCAAGCCCAGAACACTGAAGCTTTCTTT.

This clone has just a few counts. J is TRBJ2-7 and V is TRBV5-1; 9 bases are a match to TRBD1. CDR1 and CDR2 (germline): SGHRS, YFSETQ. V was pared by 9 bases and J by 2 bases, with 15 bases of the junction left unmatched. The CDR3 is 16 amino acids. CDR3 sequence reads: CATSQIPGQGTYEQYF. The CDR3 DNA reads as TGCGCCACCAGTCAAATTCCGGGACAGGGAACCTACGAGCAGTACTTC.

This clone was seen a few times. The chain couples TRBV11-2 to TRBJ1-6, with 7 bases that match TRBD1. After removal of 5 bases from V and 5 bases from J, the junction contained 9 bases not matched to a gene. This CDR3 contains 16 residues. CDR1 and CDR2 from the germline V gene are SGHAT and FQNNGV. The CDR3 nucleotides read TGTGCCAGCAGCAACGACAGGGCCTACGATAATTCACCCCTCCACTTT. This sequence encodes CASSNDRAYDNSPLHF.

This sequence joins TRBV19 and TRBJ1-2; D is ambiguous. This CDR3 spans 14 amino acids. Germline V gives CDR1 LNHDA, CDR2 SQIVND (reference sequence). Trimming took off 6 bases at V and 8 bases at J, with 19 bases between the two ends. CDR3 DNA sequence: TGTGCCAGTAGCTATACGGGTGGATTGCGCGGCTACACCTTC. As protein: CASSYTGGLRGYTF.

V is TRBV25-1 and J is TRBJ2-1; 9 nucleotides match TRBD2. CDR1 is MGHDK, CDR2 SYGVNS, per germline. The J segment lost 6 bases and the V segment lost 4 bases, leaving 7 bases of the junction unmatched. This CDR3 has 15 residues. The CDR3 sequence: CASSAASGIGNEQFF. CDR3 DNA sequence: TGTGCCAGCAGTGCGGCTAGCGGGATAGGCAATGAGCAGTTCTTC.

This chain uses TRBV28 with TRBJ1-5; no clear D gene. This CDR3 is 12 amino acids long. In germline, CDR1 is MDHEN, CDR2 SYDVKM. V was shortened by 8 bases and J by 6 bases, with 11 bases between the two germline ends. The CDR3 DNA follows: TGTGCCAGCCGACTGGGAGGTCAGCCCCAGCATTTT. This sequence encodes CASRLGGQPQHF.

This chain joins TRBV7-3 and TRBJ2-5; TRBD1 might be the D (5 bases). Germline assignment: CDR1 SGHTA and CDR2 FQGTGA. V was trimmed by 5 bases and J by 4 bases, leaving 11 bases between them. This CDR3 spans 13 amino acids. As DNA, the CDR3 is TGTGCCAGCAGCCAAATAAGGGGAGAGACCCAGTACTTC. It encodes CASSQIRGETQYF.

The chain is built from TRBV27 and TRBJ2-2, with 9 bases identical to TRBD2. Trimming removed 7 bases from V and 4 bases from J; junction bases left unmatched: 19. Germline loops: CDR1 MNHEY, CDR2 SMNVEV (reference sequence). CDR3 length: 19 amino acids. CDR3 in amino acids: CASMGLGVAGARGTGELFF. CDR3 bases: TGTGCCAGCATGGGCCTAGGGGTAGCGGGAGCCCGGGGCACCGGGGAGCTGTTTTTT.

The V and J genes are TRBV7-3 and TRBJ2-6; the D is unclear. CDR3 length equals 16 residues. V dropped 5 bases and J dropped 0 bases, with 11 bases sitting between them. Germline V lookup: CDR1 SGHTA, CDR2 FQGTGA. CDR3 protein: CASSPSGNSGANVLTF. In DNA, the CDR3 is TGTGCCAGCAGCCCGTCAGGAAACTCTGGGGCCAACGTCCTGACTTTC.

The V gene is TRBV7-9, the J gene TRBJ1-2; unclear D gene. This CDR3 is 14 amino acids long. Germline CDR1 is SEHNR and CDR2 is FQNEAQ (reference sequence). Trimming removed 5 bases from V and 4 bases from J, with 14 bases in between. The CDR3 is CASSPDPGLYGYTF. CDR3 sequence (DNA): TGTGCCAGCAGCCCAGACCCTGGACTCTATGGCTACACCTTC.

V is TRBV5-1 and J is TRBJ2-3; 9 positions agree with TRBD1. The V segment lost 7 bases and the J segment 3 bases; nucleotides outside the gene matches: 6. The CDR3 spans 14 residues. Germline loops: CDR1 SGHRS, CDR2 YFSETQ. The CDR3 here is CASGPGQGTDTQYF. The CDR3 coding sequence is TGCGCCAGCGGGCCGGGACAGGGAACAGATACGCAGTATTTT. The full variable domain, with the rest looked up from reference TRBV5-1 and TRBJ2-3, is KAGVTQTPRYLIKTRGQQVTLSCSPISGHRSVSWYQQTPGQGLQFLFEYFSETQRNKGNFPGRFSGRQFSNSRSEMNVSTLELGDSALYLCASGPGQGTDTQYFGPGTRLTVL.

CDR3 bases: TGTGCCAGCAGCTTAAAGTTGTCGGTTAGGGGAGGCTACACCTTC. Translating it yields CASSLKLSVRGGYTF. V usage is TRBV7-9 and J usage is TRBJ1-2, with D perhaps TRBD1 (5 bases). Germline V gene sequence: CDR1 SEHNR, CDR2 FQNEAQ (reference sequence). Trimming stripped 2 bases from V and 8 bases from J, with 18 bases between. The CDR3 length is 15 residues.

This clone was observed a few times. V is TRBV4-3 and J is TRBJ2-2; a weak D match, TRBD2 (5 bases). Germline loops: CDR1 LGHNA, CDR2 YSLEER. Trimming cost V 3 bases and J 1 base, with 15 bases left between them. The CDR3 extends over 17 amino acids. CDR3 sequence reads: CASSHLGLRENTGELFF. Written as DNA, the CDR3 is TGCGCCAGCAGCCACCTAGGCCTCCGGGAGAACACCGGGGAGCTGTTTTTT.

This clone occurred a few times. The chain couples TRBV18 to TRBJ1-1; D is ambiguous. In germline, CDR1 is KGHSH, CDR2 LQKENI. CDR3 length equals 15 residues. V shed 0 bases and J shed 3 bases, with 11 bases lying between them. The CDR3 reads CASSPPSVSDTEAFF. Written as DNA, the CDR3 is TGTGCCAGCTCACCACCGTCAGTTTCAGACACTGAAGCTTTCTTT.

The chain's CDR3 is CASSLSGLDLGETQYF. In DNA, the CDR3 is TGTGCCAGCAGCCTGAGCGGCCTAGATTTGGGTGAGACCCAGTACTTC. The chain uses TRBV4-2 and TRBJ2-5; the D gene is possibly TRBD2 (5 bases). There are 16 residues in the CDR3. Trimming removed 4 bases at V and 5 bases at J, with 20 bases between. Germline V gene data show CDR1 as LGHNA and CDR2 as YNFKEQ.

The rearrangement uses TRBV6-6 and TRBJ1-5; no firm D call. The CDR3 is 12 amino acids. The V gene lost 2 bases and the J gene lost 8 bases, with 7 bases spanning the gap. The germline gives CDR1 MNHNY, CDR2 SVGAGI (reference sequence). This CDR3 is CASSYTDKPQHF. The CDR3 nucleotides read TGTGCCAGCAGTTACACCGACAAGCCCCAGCATTTT.

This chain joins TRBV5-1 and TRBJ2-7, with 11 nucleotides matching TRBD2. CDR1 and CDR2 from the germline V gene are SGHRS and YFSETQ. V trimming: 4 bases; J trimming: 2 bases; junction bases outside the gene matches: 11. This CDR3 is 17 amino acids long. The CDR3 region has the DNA TGCGCCAGCAGCCAAGGACTAGCGGGTGGGGGGCCCTACGAGCAGTACTTC. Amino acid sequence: CASSQGLAGGGPYEQYF.

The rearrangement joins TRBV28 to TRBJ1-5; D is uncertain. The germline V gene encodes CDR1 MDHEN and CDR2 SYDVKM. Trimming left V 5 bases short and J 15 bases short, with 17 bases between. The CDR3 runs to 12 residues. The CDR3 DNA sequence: TGTGCCAGCAGTCGACCAGGTGAAATTTTGCATTTT. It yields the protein CASSRPGEILHF.

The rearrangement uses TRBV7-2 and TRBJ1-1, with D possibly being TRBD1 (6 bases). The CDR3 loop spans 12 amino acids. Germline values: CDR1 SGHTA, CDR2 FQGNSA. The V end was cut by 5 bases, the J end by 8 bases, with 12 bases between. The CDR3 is CASSQGLLEAFF. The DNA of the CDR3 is TGTGCCAGCAGCCAGGGGCTTCTAGAAGCTTTCTTT.

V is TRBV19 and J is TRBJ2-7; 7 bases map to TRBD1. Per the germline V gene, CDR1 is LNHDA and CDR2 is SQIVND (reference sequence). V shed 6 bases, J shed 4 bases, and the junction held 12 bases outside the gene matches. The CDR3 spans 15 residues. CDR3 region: CASSYLWTGVYEQYF. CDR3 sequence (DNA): TGTGCCAGTAGCTACCTTTGGACAGGAGTATACGAGCAGTACTTC.

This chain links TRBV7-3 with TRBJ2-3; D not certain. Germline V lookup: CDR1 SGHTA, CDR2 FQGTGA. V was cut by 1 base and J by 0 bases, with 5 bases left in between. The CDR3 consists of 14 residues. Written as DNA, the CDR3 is TGTGCCAGCAGCTTAAGTTCGAGCACAGATACGCAGTATTTT. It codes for CASSLSSSTDTQYF.

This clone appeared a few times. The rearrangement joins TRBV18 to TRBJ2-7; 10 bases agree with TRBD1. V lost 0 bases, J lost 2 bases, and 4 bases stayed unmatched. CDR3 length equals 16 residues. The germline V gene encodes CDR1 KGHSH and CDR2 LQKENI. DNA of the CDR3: TGTGCCAGCTCACCACCGGGGGACAGGGGTACCTACGAGCAGTACTTC. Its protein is CASSPPGDRGTYEQYF.

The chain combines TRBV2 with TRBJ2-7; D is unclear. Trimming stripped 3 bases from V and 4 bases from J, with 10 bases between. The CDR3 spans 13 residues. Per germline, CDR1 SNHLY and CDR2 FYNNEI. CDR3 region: CASSDYAVYEQYF. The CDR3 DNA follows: TGTGCCAGCAGTGATTATGCGGTGTACGAGCAGTACTTC.

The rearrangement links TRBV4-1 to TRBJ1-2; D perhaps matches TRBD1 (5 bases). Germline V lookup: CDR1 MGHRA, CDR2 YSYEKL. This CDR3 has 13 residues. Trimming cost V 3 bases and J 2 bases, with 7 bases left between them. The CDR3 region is CASSQTVNYGYTF. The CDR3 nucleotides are TGCGCCAGCAGCCAGACAGTAAACTATGGCTACACCTTC.

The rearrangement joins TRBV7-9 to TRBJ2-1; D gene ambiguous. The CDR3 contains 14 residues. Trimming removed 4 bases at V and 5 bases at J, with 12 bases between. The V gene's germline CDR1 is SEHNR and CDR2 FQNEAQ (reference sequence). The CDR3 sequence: CASSSSRLDNEQFF. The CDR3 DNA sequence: TGTGCCAGCAGCTCCTCTAGACTCGACAATGAGCAGTTCTTC.